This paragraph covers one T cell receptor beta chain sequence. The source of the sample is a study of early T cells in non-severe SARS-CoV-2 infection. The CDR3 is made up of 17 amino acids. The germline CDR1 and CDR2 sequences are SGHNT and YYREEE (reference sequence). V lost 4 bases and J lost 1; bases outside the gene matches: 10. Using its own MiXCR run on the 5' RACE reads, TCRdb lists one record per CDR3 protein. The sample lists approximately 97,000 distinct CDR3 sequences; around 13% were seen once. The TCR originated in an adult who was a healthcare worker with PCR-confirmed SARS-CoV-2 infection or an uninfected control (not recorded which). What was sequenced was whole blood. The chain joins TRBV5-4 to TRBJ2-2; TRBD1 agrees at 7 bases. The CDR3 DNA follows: TGTGCCAGCAGCCCAGACAGGGCGGTTAGGAACACCGGGGAGCTGTTTTTT. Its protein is CASSPDRAVRNTGELFF. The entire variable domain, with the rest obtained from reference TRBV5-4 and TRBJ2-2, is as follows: ETGVTQSPTHLIKTRGQQVTLRCSSQSGHNTVSWYQQALGQGPQFIFQYYREEENGRGNFPPRFSGLQFPNYSSELNVNALELDDSALYLCASSPDRAVRNTGELFFGEGSRLTVL.